A single sample is the source of the 28 T cell receptor beta chains below, sequenced in a study of blood T cell repertoires in COVID-19. The repertoire was sequenced with immunoSEQ multiplex PCR; TCRdb's copy has only in-frame clones and lacks some. This table holds over 150,000 clones, approximately 90% found once. The sample was peripheral blood. All receptors come from a man in his late teens or twenties with COVID-19, enrolled during active disease.

This clone was picked up a small number of times. The J gene is TRBJ2-7, the V gene TRBV10-1; TRBD1 is a possible D gene (7 bases). The CDR3 runs 14 residues. Germline V gene sequence: CDR1 WNHNN, CDR2 SYGVQD (reference sequence). With 4 bases removed from V and 2 bases from J, the gap between germline ends came to 12 bases. CDR3 in DNA: TGCGCCAGCAGTGGCGGGACAGACACCTACGAGCAGTACTTC. Translating it yields CASSGGTDTYEQYF.

In the case of this clone: The germline gene is not matched at one end of the junction; a read error may be the cause. The chain is built from TRBV5-4 and TRBJ2-7; TRBD2 matches at 8 bases. Germline CDR1 is SGHNT and CDR2 is YYREEE (reference sequence). The CDR3 runs 18 residues. CDR3 region: CASSPGIRAGVGGAKDSF. CDR3 nucleotides: TGTGCCAGCAGCCCAGGGATCAGAGCGGGAGTAGGAGGAGCAAAAGATTCCTTC. Supplemented by reference TRBV5-4 and TRBJ2-7, the full variable domain reads ETGVTQSPTHLIKTRGQQVTLRCSSQSGHNTVSWYQQALGQGPQFIFQYYREEENGRGNFPPRFSGLQFPNYSSELNVNALELDDSALYLCASSPGIRAGVGGAKDSFGPGTRLTVT.

V is TRBV7-6 and J is TRBJ2-1; 7 bases agree with TRBD1. The V and J ends lost 2 bases and 2 bases, in that order; junction bases with no gene match: 3. Per germline, CDR1 SGHVS and CDR2 FNYEAQ. CDR3 length: 15 residues. CDR3 bases: TGTGCCAGCAGCTTAACGACAGGGACCTACAATGAGCAGTTCTTC. Translation: CASSLTTGTYNEQFF. The full variable domain, with the rest looked up from reference TRBV7-6 and TRBJ2-1, is GAGVSQSPRYKVTKRGQDVALRCDPISGHVSLYWYRQALGQGPEFLTYFNYEAQQDKSGLPNDRFSAERPEGSISTLTIQRTEQRDSAMYRCASSLTTGTYNEQFFGPGTRLTVL.

The genes are TRBV14 and TRBJ2-7; 10 bases match TRBD1. The trim removed 4 bases at V and 3 bases at J, leaving 3 bases unmatched. The CDR3 covers 14 residues. In germline, CDR1 is SGHDN, CDR2 FVKESK. The CDR3 DNA sequence: TGTGCCAGCAGCCGCAGGACAGGGGGCTACGAGCAGTACTTC. Its translation: CASSRRTGGYEQYF. The whole variable domain, filled in from reference TRBV14 and TRBJ2-7, reads EAGVTQFPSHSVIEKGQTVTLRCDPISGHDNLYWYRRVMGKEIKFLLHFVKESKQDESGMPNNRFLAERTGGTYSTLKVQPAELEDSGVYFCASSRRTGGYEQYFGPGTRLTVT.

The gene calls are TRBV10-3 and TRBJ2-3, with D maybe TRBD2 (6 bases). CDR3 length: 14 amino acids. V was cut by 4 bases and J by 0 bases, with 8 bases left in between. Germline V gene lookup returns CDR1 ENHRY and CDR2 SYGVKD. CDR3 sequence (DNA): TGTGCCATCAGTGGCGGGATTAGCACAGATACGCAGTATTTT. The encoded protein is CAISGGISTDTQYF.

This rearrangement joins TRBV7-9 to TRBJ1-3, with 10 bases fitting TRBD1. With 5 bases clipped from V and 4 bases from J, the junction kept 14 bases outside the gene matches. The CDR3 has 18 residues. Germline lookup yields CDR1 SEHNR and CDR2 FQNEAQ (reference sequence). CDR3 sequence reads: CASSPSNPDRGQGNTIYF. Here the CDR3 DNA reads TGTGCCAGCAGCCCCTCTAATCCCGACAGGGGGCAAGGAAACACCATATATTTT.

The chain is built from TRBV5-4 and TRBJ1-4; 11 bases align to TRBD1. This CDR3 has 16 residues. The junction had 6 bases not matched to a gene; V was cut back by 3 bases and J by 5 bases. The germline V gene encodes CDR1 SGHNT and CDR2 YYREEE (reference sequence). The CDR3 is CASSSGRDRGNEKLFF. The CDR3, as DNA: TGTGCCAGCAGCTCTGGAAGGGACAGGGGGAATGAAAAACTGTTTTTT.

This clone has a handful of counts. V usage is TRBV27 and J usage is TRBJ2-7, with 8 bases fitting TRBD2. Germline V gene sequence: CDR1 MNHEY, CDR2 SMNVEV (reference sequence). The V gene end was trimmed by 6 bases and the J gene end by 3 bases; junction bases not matched to a gene: 4. There are 13 residues in the CDR3. CDR3 nucleotide sequence: TGTGCCAGCAGCAGCGGGAGTGTCTACGAGCAGTACTTC. Translating it yields CASSSGSVYEQYF.

The chain uses TRBV6-2 or TRBV6-3 and TRBJ1-5, with TRBD1 matching over 7 bases. Germline V CDR1 and CDR2: MNHEY, SVGEGT. V was clipped by 4 bases and J by 6 bases; unmatched bases: 12. There are 16 residues in the CDR3. The CDR3 spells CASSWTGDRGGQPQHF. Here the CDR3 DNA reads TGTGCCAGCAGTTGGACAGGTGATAGAGGAGGTCAGCCCCAGCATTTT.

The rearrangement links TRBV30 to TRBJ2-1, with no clear D. With 1 base removed from V and 0 bases from J, the gap between germline ends came to 7 bases. This CDR3 is built from 14 residues. The V gene's germline CDR1 is GTSNPN and CDR2 SVGIG (reference sequence). The CDR3 DNA reads as TGTGCCTGGAGTGGTTTTCTCTCCTACAATGAGCAGTTCTTC. It encodes CAWSGFLSYNEQFF.

This clone was counted between two and nine times. The chain couples TRBV4-3 to TRBJ1-2, with D hard to call. CDR3 size: 15 residues. Per the germline V gene, CDR1 is LGHNA and CDR2 is YSLEER. V lost 4 bases to trimming and J lost 0 bases, with 12 bases between them. The DNA for the CDR3 is TGCGCCAGCAGCCTCCAGCGGACTTCTAACTATGGCTACACCTTC. Residues: CASSLQRTSNYGYTF.

V and J are TRBV19 and TRBJ2-1; 11 bases line up with TRBD2. CDR3 length: 14 amino acids. In germline, CDR1 is LNHDA, CDR2 SQIVND (reference sequence). Trimming at V came to 1 base and at J to 9 bases, leaving 2 bases not matched to a gene. The CDR3 spells CASSIVLAGGEQFF. CDR3 DNA: TGTGCCAGTAGTATAGTTCTAGCGGGGGGTGAGCAGTTCTTC.

V and J are TRBV6-2 or TRBV6-3 and TRBJ1-5; possible D gene TRBD1, 5 bases. V was cut by 0 bases and J by 0 bases, with 15 bases left in between. The CDR3 covers 18 residues. Germline V gene lookup returns CDR1 MNHEY and CDR2 SVGEGT. CDR3 loop: CASSYSSGGEYSNQPQHF. The CDR3 DNA reads TGTGCCAGCAGTTACTCGTCCGGGGGGGAGTATAGCAATCAGCCCCAGCATTTT.

The chain combines TRBV5-1 with TRBJ2-7; the match to TRBD2 covers 13 bases. CDR3 length: 16 amino acids. From germline, CDR1 is SGHRS and CDR2 YFSETQ. V was pared by 4 bases and J by 3 bases, with 7 bases of the junction left unmatched. The CDR3 nucleotides read TGCGCCAGCAGCCCCGGGACTAGCGGGACGGGCTACGAGCAGTACTTC. It specifies CASSPGTSGTGYEQYF.

CDR3 bases: TGTGCCTGGAGTGTACGGGAGACCCAGTACTTC. Protein sequence: CAWSVRETQYF. The chain is built from TRBV30 and TRBJ2-5; D gene unclear. Per the germline V gene, CDR1 is GTSNPN and CDR2 is SVGIG (reference sequence). The V and J ends lost 0 bases and 5 bases respectively, with 4 bases between them. This CDR3 is built from 11 residues. Using reference TRBV30 and TRBJ2-5 for the parts outside the CDR3, the full variable domain is SQTIHQWPATLVQPVGSPLSLECTVEGTSNPNLYWYRQAAGRGLQLLFYSVGIGQISSEVPQNLSASRPQDRQFILSSKKLLLSDSGFYLCAWSVRETQYFGPGTRLLVL.

The CDR3 protein is CASSLRDSQGYNEQFF. CDR3 nucleotide sequence: TGTGCCAGCAGCTTAAGGGACAGCCAGGGATACAATGAGCAGTTCTTC. The V and J genes are TRBV7-3 and TRBJ2-1, with 7 bases identical to TRBD1. The CDR3 consists of 16 residues. V shed 1 base and J 4 bases; nucleotides not matched to a gene: 7. Per germline, CDR1 SGHTA and CDR2 FQGTGA.

The chain joins TRBV7-8 to TRBJ2-7; 7 positions agree with TRBD1. With V trimmed by 0 bases and J by 7 bases, 3 bases remained unmatched. The CDR3 is made up of 13 amino acids. Germline lookup yields CDR1 SGHVS and CDR2 FQNEAQ. DNA of the CDR3: TGTGCCAGCAGCTTAGCAGGGGGCTGGGAGCAGTACTTC. Protein sequence: CASSLAGGWEQYF.

Concerning this clone itself: A junction boundary mismatches the germline segment, possibly from a read error. This chain uses TRBV7-6 with TRBJ1-4, with a tentative D call TRBD1 (6 bases). The CDR3 extends over 14 amino acids. Germline V gene lookup returns CDR1 SGHVS and CDR2 FNYEAQ. This chain's CDR3 is CASSLGGYDEKLLF. The CDR3 nucleotides read TGTGCCAGCAGTCTAGGGGGATACGATGAAAAACTGCTTTTT.

The CDR3 reads CASSVNRLAGGPYNEQFF. The CDR3 DNA sequence: TGTGCCAGCAGCGTCAATAGACTAGCGGGAGGGCCTTACAATGAGCAGTTCTTC. V usage is TRBV9 and J usage is TRBJ2-1; 14 bases match TRBD2. J gave up 4 bases and V 2 bases, and 8 bases lay outside the gene matches. This CDR3 spans 18 amino acids. Germline V CDR1 and CDR2: SGDLS, YYNGEE. The variable domain in full, with the rest retrieved from reference TRBV9 and TRBJ2-1, is DSGVTQTPKHLITATGQRVTLRCSPRSGDLSVYWYQQSLDQGLQFLIQYYNGEERAKGNILERFSAQQFPDLHSELNLSSLELGDSALYFCASSVNRLAGGPYNEQFFGPGTRLTVL.

The rearrangement joins TRBV5-6 to TRBJ2-7; D may be TRBD2 (6 bases). CDR1 and CDR2 from the germline V gene are SGHDT and YYEEEE. This CDR3 region has 16 residues. Trimming removed 0 bases from V and 0 bases from J, with 13 bases in between. CDR3 in DNA: TGTGCCAGCAGCTTGGGGAGCGGGCACCCCTCCTACGAGCAGTACTTC. Protein product: CASSLGSGHPSYEQYF.

The chain uses TRBV30 and TRBJ2-3; TRBD2 agrees at 7 bases. Germline CDR1 and CDR2: GTSNPN and SVGIG (reference sequence). CDR3 size: 16 residues. Trimming at V came to 3 bases and at J to 0 bases, leaving 9 bases not matched to a gene. The CDR3 DNA reads TGTGCCTGGAGGAGGATCGCGCGGGAGAGCACAGATACGCAGTATTTT. It specifies CAWRRIARESTDTQYF.

V usage is TRBV7-9 and J usage is TRBJ1-1; perhaps TRBD1 as D (6 bases). The CDR3 is 13 amino acids. The germline V gene has CDR1 SEHNR and CDR2 FQNEAQ (reference sequence). V lost 1 base, J lost 10 bases, and 13 bases lay in between. The CDR3 sequence is CASSLDGGEGAFF. CDR3 sequence (DNA): TGTGCCAGCAGCTTAGATGGGGGCGAGGGAGCTTTCTTT.

The CDR3 sequence: CASSLGRGFHEQYF. The DNA of the CDR3 is TGTGCCAGCAGCTTGGGTAGGGGATTCCACGAGCAGTACTTC. This chain connects TRBV5-6 to TRBJ2-7; maybe TRBD1 (5 bases). This CDR3 contains 14 residues. The V end was cut by 0 bases, the J end by 5 bases, with 12 bases between. Looked up from germline, CDR1 is SGHDT and CDR2 is YYEEEE.

This clone was observed once. The chain joins TRBV5-4 to TRBJ1-2; D is possibly TRBD1 (6 bases). The CDR3 covers 15 residues. Germline CDR1 reads SGHNT; CDR2 reads YYREEE (reference sequence). V lost 1 base to trimming and J lost 2 bases, with 12 bases between them. CDR3 in DNA: TGTGCCAGCAGCTTGTGGGGGGGCGAAAACTATGGCTACACCTTC. Protein: CASSLWGGENYGYTF.

This chain connects TRBV19 to TRBJ2-7, with TRBD2 matching over 15 bases. This CDR3 contains 15 residues. Germline CDR1 is LNHDA and CDR2 is SQIVND (reference sequence). V shed 5 bases and J 5 bases; nucleotides not matched to a gene: 4. CDR3 bases: TGTGCCAGTAGTGACGGGACTAGCGGGAGGCACGAGCAGTACTTC. Translated, it gives CASSDGTSGRHEQYF.

This clone was seen only a few times. V and J are TRBV19 and TRBJ1-1; 7 bases fit TRBD1. The CDR3 covers 14 residues. The germline CDR1 and CDR2 sequences are LNHDA and SQIVND (reference sequence). Unmatched junction bases numbered 4, after V lost 5 bases and J lost 1 base. For the CDR3, the DNA is TGTGCCAGTAGTTCGGGACAGACGAACACTGAAGCTTTCTTT. Translated: CASSSGQTNTEAFF.

The chain links TRBV9 to TRBJ2-3; possibly TRBD2 for D (5 bases). V was clipped by 1 base and J by 2 bases, with 14 bases between them. Germline values: CDR1 SGDLS, CDR2 YYNGEE. The CDR3 runs 16 residues. CDR3 sequence (DNA): TGTGCCAGCAGCGTAAGGAGCGGATACGACACAGATACGCAGTATTTT. Its protein is CASSVRSGYDTDTQYF.

Comment on this clone: One end of the junction does not line up with germline, which may come from a read error. The CDR3: CSVEDLRRGEKLLF. CDR3 nucleotides: TGCAGCGTTGAAGATCTTAGACGGGGTGAAAAACTGCTTTTT. The rearrangement joins TRBV29-1 to TRBJ1-4; D unresolved. Germline CDR1 SQVTM, CDR2 ANQGSEA. This CDR3 has 14 amino acids.